Presented here are 2 T cell receptor beta chains from one specimen sequenced in a study of blood T cell repertoires in COVID-19. TCRdb's copy holds only in-frame clones and misses some; the assay was immunoSEQ multiplex PCR. The data show 60,000 to 70,000 clones, about 81% seen once. The sequenced sample was peripheral blood. The receptor set was obtained from a man of 80 years or more with acute or convalescent COVID-19.

The J gene is TRBJ2-1, the V gene TRBV24-1, with 11 nucleotides matching TRBD1. The V gene's germline CDR1 is KGHDR and CDR2 SFDVKD. J lost 9 bases, V lost 0 bases, and 6 bases had no gene match. The CDR3 covers 16 residues. CDR3 coding DNA: TGTGCCACCAGTGATTTGAGGACAGGGGGCTCTGTTGAGCAGTTCTTC. Translating it yields CATSDLRTGGSVEQFF.

The V and J genes are TRBV28 and TRBJ1-2; D might be TRBD1 (6 bases). With 3 bases removed from V and 4 bases from J, the gap between germline ends came to 21 bases. The CDR3 loop spans 17 amino acids. The germline gives CDR1 MDHEN, CDR2 SYDVKM. The CDR3 loop is CASSFSLQGNTIYGYTF. The CDR3 DNA reads TGTGCCAGCAGTTTTTCATTACAGGGAAATACCATCTATGGCTACACCTTC.